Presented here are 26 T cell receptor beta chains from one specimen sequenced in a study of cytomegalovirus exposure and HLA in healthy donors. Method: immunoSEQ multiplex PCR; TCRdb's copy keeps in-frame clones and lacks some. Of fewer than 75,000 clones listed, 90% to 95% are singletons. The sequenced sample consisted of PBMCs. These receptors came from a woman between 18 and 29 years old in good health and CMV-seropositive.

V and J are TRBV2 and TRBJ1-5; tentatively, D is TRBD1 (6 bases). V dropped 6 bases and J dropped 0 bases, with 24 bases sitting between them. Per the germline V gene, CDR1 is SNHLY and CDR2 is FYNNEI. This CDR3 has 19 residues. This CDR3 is CASSTRWGEGGYSNQPQHF. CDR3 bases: TGTGCCAGCAGCACCCGGTGGGGGGAGGGGGGGTATAGCAATCAGCCCCAGCATTTT.

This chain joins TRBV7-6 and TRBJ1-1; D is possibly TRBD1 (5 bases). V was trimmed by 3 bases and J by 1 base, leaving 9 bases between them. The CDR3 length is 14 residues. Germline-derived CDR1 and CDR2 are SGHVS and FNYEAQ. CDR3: CASSLLGENTEAFF. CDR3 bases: TGTGCCAGCAGCTTGTTAGGGGAGAACACTGAAGCTTTCTTT. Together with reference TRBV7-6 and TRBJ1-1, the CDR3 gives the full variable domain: GAGVSQSPRYKVTKRGQDVALRCDPISGHVSLYWYRQALGQGPEFLTYFNYEAQQDKSGLPNDRFSAERPEGSISTLTIQRTEQRDSAMYRCASSLLGENTEAFFGQGTRLTVV.

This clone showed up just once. DNA for the CDR3: TGTGCCAGCAGCTTGCTGGGACACGGAATAGAGACCCAGTACTTC. The encoded protein is CASSLLGHGIETQYF. The rearrangement uses TRBV5-6 and TRBJ2-5, with D possibly being TRBD1 (6 bases). CDR1 is SGHDT, CDR2 YYEEEE, per germline. V lost 1 base and J 4 bases, leaving 14 bases between the germline ends. The CDR3 is 15 amino acids.

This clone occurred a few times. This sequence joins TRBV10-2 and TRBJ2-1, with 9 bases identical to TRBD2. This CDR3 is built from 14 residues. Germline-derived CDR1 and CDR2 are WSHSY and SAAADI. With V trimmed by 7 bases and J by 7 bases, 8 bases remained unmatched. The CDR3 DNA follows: TGCGCCAGCATAGTGGCGGGGGGGCATAATGAGCAGTTCTTC. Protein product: CASIVAGGHNEQFF.

CDR3 bases: TGTGCCAGCAGCCTAGACAGGGGTAGGCACACTGAAGCTTTCTTT. It specifies CASSLDRGRHTEAFF. The rearrangement links TRBV7-2 to TRBJ1-1, with 8 bases matching TRBD1. Germline V gene sequence: CDR1 SGHTA, CDR2 FQGNSA. The CDR3 is 15 residues long. J was trimmed by 3 bases and V by 5 bases; bases with no gene match: 8.

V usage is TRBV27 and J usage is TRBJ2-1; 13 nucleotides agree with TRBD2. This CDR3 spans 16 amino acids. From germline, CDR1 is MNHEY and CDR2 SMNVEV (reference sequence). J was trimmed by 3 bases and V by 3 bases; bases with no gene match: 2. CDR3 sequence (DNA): TGTGCCAGCAGTTTCACTAGCGGGGGGGTCTACAATGAGCAGTTCTTC. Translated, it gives CASSFTSGGVYNEQFF.

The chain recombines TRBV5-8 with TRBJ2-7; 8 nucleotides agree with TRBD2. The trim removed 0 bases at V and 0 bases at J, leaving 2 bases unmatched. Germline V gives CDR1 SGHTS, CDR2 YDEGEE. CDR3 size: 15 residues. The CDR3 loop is CASSLGLAGSYEQYF. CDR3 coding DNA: TGTGCCAGCAGCTTGGGGCTAGCGGGCTCCTACGAGCAGTACTTC.

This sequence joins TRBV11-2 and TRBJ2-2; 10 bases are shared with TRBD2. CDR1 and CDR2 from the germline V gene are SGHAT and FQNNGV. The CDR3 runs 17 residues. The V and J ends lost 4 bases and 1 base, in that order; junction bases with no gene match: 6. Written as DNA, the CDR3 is TGTGCCAGCAGCTCCAGGACTAGCGGCCAGAACACCGGGGAGCTGTTTTTT. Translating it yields CASSSRTSGQNTGELFF.

The CDR3 region is CASSYIDRGQREGYTF. DNA for the CDR3: TGTGCCAGCAGTTACATCGACAGGGGACAGAGAGAGGGCTACACCTTC. This sequence joins TRBV27 and TRBJ1-2; 8 bases match TRBD1. Germline V gene sequence: CDR1 MNHEY, CDR2 SMNVEV (reference sequence). The CDR3 consists of 16 residues. V was pared by 4 bases and J by 8 bases, with 15 bases of the junction left unmatched.

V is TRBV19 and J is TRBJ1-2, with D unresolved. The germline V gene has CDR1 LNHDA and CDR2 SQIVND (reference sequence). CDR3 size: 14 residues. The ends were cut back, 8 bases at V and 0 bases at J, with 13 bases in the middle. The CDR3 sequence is CASLQTGSNYGYTF. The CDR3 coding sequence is TGTGCCAGTCTCCAGACGGGTTCTAACTATGGCTACACCTTC.

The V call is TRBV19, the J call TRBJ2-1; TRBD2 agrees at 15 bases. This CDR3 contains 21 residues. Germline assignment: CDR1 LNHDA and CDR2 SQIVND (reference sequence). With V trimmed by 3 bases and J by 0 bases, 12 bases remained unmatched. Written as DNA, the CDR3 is TGTGCCAGTAGTATGCCCTCCCCCGGGACTAGCGGGGGGAGCTCCTACAATGAGCAGTTCTTC. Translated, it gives CASSMPSPGTSGGSSYNEQFF.

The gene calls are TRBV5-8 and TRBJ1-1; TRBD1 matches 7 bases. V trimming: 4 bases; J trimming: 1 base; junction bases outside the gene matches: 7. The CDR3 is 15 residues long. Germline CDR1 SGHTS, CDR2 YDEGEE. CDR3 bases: TGTGCCAGCAGCGGTTGGACAGGTCAGAACACTGAAGCTTTCTTT. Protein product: CASSGWTGQNTEAFF.

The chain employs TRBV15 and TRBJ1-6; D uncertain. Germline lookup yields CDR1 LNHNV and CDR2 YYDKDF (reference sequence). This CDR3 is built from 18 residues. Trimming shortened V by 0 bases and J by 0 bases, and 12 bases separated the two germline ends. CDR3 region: CATSREYVLSSYNSPLHF. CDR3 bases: TGTGCCACCAGCAGAGAATACGTCCTGAGCTCCTATAATTCACCCCTCCACTTT.

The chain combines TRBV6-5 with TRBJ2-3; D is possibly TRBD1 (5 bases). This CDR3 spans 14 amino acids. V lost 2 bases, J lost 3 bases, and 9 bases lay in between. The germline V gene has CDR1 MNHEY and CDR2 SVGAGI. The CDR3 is CASSYGRATDTQYF. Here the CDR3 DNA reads TGTGCCAGCAGTTACGGCAGGGCTACAGATACGCAGTATTTT.

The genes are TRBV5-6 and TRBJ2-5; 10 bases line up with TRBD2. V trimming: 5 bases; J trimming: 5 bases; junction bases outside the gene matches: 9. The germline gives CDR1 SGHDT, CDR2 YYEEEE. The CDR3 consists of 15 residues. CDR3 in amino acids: CASSLAGASGETQYF. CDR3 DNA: TGTGCCAGCAGTCTAGCGGGAGCTTCCGGGGAGACCCAGTACTTC. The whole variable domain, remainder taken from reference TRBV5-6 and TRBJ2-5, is DAGVTQSPTHLIKTRGQQVTLRCSPKSGHDTVSWYQQALGQGPQFIFQYYEEEERQRGNFPDRFSGHQFPNYSSELNVNALLLGDSALYLCASSLAGASGETQYFGPGTRLLVL.

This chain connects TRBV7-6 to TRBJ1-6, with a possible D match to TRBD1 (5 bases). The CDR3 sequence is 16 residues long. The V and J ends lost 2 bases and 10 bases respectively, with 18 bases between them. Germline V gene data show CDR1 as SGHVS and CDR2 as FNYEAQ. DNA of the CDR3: TGTGCCAGCAGCTTAAGAGAGGGGAGGGAATGGTCACCCCTCCACTTT. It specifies CASSLREGREWSPLHF.

CDR3 coding DNA: TGCGCCAGCAGCATCGGACAGGGTGCCGGAAACACCATATATTTT. This encodes CASSIGQGAGNTIYF. The chain recombines TRBV5-1 with TRBJ1-3; 8 nucleotides agree with TRBD1. This CDR3 region has 15 residues. Germline values: CDR1 SGHRS, CDR2 YFSETQ. Losses at the gene ends were 4 bases for V and 4 bases for J; bases not matched to a gene: 7.

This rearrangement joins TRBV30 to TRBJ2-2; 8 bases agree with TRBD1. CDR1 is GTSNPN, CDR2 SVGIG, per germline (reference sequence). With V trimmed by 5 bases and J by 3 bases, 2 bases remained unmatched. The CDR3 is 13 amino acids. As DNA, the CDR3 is TGTGCCTGGGGACAGGGATACACCGGGGAGCTGTTTTTT. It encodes CAWGQGYTGELFF.

The CDR3 DNA follows: TGTGCCAGCAGCGTAGGTCGGGGGGGCACAGATACGCAGTATTTT. Amino acids: CASSVGRGGTDTQYF. J is TRBJ2-3 and V is TRBV9; 7 nucleotides match TRBD2. The J segment lost 1 base and the V segment lost 0 bases, leaving 2 bases of the junction unmatched. The germline gives CDR1 SGDLS, CDR2 YYNGEE. CDR3 length equals 15 residues.

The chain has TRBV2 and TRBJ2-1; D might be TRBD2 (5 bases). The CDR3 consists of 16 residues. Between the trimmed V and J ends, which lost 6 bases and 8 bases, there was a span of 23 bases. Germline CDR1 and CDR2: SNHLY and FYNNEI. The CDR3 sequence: CASSATGLPLDDEQFF. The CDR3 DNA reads TGTGCCAGCAGCGCTACCGGACTTCCCTTAGACGATGAGCAGTTCTTC.

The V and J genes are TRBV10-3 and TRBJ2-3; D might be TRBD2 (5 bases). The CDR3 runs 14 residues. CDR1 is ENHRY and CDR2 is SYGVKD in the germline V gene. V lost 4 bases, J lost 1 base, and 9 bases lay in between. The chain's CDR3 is CAISATSGTDTQYF. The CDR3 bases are TGTGCCATCAGTGCTACTAGTGGCACAGATACGCAGTATTTT.

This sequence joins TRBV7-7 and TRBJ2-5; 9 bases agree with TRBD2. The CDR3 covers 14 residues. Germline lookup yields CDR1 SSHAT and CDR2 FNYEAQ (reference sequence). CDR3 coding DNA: TGTGCGGTTCAACTAGCGGGTAAAGGAGAGACCCAGTACTTC. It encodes CAVQLAGKGETQYF.

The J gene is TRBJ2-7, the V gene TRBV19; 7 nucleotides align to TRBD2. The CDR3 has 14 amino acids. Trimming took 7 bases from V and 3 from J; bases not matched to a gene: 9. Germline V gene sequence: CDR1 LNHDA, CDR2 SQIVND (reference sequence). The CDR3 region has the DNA TGTGCCAGTACCCCTGGGGCTAGCGGCTACGAGCAGTACTTC. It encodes CASTPGASGYEQYF.

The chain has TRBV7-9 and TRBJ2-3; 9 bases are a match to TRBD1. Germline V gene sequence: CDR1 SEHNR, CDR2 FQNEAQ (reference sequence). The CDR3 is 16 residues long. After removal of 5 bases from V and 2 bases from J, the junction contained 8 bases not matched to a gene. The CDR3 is CASSTPGQGYTDTQYF. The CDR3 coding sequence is TGTGCCAGCAGCACGCCGGGACAGGGTTACACAGATACGCAGTATTTT.

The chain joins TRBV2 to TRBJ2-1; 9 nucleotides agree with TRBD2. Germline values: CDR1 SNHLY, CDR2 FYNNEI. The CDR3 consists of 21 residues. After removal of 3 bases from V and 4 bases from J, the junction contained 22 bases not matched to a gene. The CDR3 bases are TGTGCCAGCAGTGAGCGTCTAGCGGGAAGAAAGGGCGGGGTAGAATACAATGAGCAGTTCTTC. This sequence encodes CASSERLAGRKGGVEYNEQFF.

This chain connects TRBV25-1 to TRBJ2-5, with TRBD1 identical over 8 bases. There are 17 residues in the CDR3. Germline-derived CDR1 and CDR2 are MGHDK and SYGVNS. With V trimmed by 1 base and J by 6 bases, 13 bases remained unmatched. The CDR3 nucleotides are TGTGCCAGCAGTGAATCGATCCGACAGGGGAGAGGGAAGACCCAGTACTTC. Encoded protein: CASSESIRQGRGKTQYF.